Here is one T cell receptor beta chain with its context. Participants' reported clinical history set cohort assignment. Recovered status in Cohort 3 required two negative PCRs, clearance, or symptom resolution. The sample comes from a study of blood T cell repertoires in COVID-19. Assay used: immunoSEQ multiplex PCR; TCRdb lists only in-frame clones, some missing. This sample carries just over 300,000 clones, 70% to 90% of them seen once, and the ten largest clones take roughly 2%. Germline CDR1 reads SGDLS; CDR2 reads YYNGEE. The CDR3 sequence is 17 residues long. Trimming removed 2 bases from V and 3 bases from J; junction bases left unmatched: 9.

Sequences were obtained from PBMCs or T cells enriched from blood (not recorded which). This sequence joins TRBV9 and TRBJ2-2; 8 nucleotides match TRBD1. This receptor was obtained from a man aged 25 to 45 who had recovered from COVID-19. The CDR3 DNA reads as TGTGCCAGCAGCGTTCGTCCCGGGACAGGACACACCGGGGAGCTGTTTTTT. Its translation: CASSVRPGTGHTGELFF.